This T cell receptor (beta chain) was sequenced during a study of blood T cell repertoires in COVID-19. Study as a whole: Donors in the United States, Italy and Spain gave samples during acute or convalescent COVID-19. The analysed material was cDNA or gDNA that came from T cells, B-cell-depleted T cells, or PBMCs.

Authors' analysis steps: Reference gene primers were amplified, and this amplification served to estimate nucleated cell counts. The method was immunoSEQ multiplex PCR; TCRdb's version includes in-frame clones alone and lacks a portion of them. V, J and clone size were drawn from that table, and D and trimming were deduced from the DNA. The sample carries fewer than 300,000 clones, about 83% recorded once. CDR3 size: 15 residues. V dropped 5 bases and J dropped 5 bases, with 19 bases sitting between them. Germline CDR1 SGHAT, CDR2 FQNNGV. The sequence was collected from a man older than 75 with acute or convalescent COVID-19. V usage is TRBV11-2 and J usage is TRBJ2-7; a possible D gene is TRBD1 (6 bases). Material for sequencing was peripheral blood. CDR3 amino acids: CASSPNRVSIHEQYF. CDR3 DNA sequence: TGTGCCAGCAGCCCAAACAGGGTCTCCATCCACGAGCAGTACTTC.